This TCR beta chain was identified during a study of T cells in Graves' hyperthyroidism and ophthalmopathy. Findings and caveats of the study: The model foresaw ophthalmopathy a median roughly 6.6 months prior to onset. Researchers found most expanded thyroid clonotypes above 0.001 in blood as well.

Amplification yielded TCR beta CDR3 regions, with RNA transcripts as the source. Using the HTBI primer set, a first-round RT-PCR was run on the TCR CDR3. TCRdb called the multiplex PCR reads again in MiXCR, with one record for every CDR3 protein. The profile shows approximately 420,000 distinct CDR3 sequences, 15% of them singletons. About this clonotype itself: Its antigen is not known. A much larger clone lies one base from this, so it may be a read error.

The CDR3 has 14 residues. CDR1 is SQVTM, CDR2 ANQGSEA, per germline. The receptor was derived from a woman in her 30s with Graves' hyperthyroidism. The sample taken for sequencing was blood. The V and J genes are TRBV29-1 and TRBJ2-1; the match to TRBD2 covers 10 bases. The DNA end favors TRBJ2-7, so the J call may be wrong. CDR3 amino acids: CSVVGLARYNEQYF. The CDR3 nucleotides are TGCAGCGTTGTGGGACTAGCGCGTTACAATGAGCAGTACTTC.